This TCR beta chain stems from a study of technical replicates of blood from a handful of donors. This table comes from immunoSEQ multiplex PCR, and its TCRdb copy is limited to in-frame clones, with some not included. The data show roughly 60,000 clones, 86% seen once. The CDR3 is 17 residues long. Germline lookup yields CDR1 SGHTA and CDR2 FQGNSA. V lost 5 bases, J lost 1 base, and 9 bases stayed unmatched. The chain joins TRBV7-2 to TRBJ1-3, with 9 bases aligning to TRBD1. The sequenced sample consisted of PBMCs. This TCR came from a human donor in good health. Some clones in this sample may be carry-over from other donors' samples. CDR3 sequence: CASSARGQGNSGNTIYF. Here the CDR3 DNA reads TGTGCCAGCAGCGCTAGGGGACAGGGTAATTCTGGAAACACCATATATTTT.